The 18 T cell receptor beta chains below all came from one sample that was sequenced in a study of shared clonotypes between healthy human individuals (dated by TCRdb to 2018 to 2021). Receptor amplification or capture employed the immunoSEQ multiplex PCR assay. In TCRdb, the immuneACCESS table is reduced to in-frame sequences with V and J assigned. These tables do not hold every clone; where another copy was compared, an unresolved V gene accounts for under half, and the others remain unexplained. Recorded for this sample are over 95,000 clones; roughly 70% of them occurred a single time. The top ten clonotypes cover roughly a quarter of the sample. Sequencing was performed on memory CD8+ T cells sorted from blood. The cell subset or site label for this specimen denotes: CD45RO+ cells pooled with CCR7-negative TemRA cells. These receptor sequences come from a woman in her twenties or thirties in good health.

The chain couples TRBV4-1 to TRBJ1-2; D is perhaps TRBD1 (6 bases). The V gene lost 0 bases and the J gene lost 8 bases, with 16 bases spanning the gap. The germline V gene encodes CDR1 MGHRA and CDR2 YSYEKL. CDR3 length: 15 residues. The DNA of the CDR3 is TGCGCCAGCAGCCAAGAACCGGGGGCGCGGAGGGGCTACACCTTC. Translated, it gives CASSQEPGARRGYTF.

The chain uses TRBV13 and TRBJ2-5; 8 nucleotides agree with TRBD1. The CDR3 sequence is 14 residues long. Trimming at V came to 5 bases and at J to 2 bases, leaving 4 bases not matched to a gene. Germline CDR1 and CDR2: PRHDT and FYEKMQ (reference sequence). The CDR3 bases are TGTGCCAGCAGCCTGGGGGACAGGCAAGAGACCCAGTACTTC. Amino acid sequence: CASSLGDRQETQYF.

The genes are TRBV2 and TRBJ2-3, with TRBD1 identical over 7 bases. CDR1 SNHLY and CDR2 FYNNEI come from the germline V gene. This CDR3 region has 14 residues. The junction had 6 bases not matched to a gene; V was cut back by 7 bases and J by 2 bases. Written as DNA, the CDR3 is TGTGCCAGCAACAACAGGGGTTCCACAGATACGCAGTATTTT. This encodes CASNNRGSTDTQYF.

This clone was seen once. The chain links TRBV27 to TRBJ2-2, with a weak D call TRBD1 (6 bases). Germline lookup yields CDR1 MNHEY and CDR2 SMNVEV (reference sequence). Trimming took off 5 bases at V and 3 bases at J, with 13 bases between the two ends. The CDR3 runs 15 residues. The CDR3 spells CASSILDSYTGELFF. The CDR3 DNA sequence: TGTGCCAGCAGTATCTTGGACAGCTACACCGGGGAGCTGTTTTTT.

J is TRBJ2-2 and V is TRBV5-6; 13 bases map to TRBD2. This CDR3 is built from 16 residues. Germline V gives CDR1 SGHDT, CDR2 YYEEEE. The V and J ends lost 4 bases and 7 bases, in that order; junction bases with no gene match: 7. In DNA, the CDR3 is TGTGCCAGCAGCGACGGACTAGCGGGAGCGTTCGGGGAGCTGTTTTTT. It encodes CASSDGLAGAFGELFF.

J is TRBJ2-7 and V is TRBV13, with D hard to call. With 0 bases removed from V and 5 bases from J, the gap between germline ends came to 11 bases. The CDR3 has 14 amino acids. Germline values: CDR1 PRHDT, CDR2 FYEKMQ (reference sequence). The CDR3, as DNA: TGTGCCAGCAGCTTAGGACCAGGTCTGGACGAGCAGTACTTC. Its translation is CASSLGPGLDEQYF.

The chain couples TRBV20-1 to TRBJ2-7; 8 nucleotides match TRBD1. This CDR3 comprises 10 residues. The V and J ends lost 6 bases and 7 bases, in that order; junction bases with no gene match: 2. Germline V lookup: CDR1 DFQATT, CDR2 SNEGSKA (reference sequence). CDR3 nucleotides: TGCAGTGCAAACAGGGGGGAGCAGTACTTC. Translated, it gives CSANRGEQYF.

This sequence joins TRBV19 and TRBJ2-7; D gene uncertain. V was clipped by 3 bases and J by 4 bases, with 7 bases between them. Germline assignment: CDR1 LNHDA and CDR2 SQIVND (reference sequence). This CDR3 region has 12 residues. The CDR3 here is CASSMAGYEQYF. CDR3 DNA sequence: TGTGCCAGTAGTATGGCCGGATACGAGCAGTACTTC.

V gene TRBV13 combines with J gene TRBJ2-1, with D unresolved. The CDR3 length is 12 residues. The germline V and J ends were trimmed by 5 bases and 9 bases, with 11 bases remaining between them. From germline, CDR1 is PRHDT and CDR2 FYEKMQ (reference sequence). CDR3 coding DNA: TGTGCCAGCAGCCCTCAGCTGTGTGAGCAGTTCTTC. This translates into CASSPQLCEQFF.

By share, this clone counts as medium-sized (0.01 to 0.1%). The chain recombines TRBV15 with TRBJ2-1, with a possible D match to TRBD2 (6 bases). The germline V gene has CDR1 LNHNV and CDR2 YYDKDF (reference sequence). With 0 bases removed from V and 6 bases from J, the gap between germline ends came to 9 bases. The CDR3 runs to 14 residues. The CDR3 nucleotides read TGTGCCACCAGCAGAGACAGGGAGGTCAATGAGCAGTTCTTC. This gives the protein CATSRDREVNEQFF.

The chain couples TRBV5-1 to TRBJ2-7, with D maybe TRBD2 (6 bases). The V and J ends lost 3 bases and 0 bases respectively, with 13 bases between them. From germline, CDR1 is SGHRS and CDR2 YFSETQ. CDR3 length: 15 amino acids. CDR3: CASSSWDSPSYEQYF. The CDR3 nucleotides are TGCGCCAGCAGCTCGTGGGACTCGCCCTCCTACGAGCAGTACTTC. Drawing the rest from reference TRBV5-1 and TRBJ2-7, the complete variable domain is KAGVTQTPRYLIKTRGQQVTLSCSPISGHRSVSWYQQTPGQGLQFLFEYFSETQRNKGNFPGRFSGRQFSNSRSEMNVSTLELGDSALYLCASSSWDSPSYEQYFGPGTRLTVT.

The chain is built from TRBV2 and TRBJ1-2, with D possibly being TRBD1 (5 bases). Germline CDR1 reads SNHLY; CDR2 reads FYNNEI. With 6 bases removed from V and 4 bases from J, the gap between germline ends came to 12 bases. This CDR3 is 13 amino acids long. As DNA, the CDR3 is TGTGCCAGCAGGTTAACAGGATCCTATGGCTACACCTTC. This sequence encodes CASRLTGSYGYTF.

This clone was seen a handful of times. CDR3 sequence (DNA): TGCGCCAGCAGCCCAATCTCTACTAGCACCTACGAGCAGTACTTC. As protein: CASSPISTSTYEQYF. The gene calls are TRBV4-1 and TRBJ2-7; D may be TRBD2 (6 bases). Trimming took 4 bases from V and 2 from J, leaving 15 bases between them. The germline gives CDR1 MGHRA, CDR2 YSYEKL. The CDR3 is 15 amino acids.

DNA of the CDR3: TGTGCCACCAGCACCAAGCTGGCAGAAGCGAACACTGAAGCTTTCTTT. Translation gives CATSTKLAEANTEAFF. The chain combines TRBV15 with TRBJ1-1; D is ambiguous. Trimming cost V 4 bases and J 1 base, with 16 bases left between them. Per germline, CDR1 LNHNV and CDR2 YYDKDF (reference sequence). The CDR3 covers 16 residues.

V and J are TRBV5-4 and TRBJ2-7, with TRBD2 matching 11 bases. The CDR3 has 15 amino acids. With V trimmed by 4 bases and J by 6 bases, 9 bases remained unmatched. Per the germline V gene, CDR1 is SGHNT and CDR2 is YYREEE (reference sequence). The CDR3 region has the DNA TGTGCCAGCAGCCTTCAACAACTAGCGGGAGTCGAGCAGTACTTC. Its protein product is CASSLQQLAGVEQYF.

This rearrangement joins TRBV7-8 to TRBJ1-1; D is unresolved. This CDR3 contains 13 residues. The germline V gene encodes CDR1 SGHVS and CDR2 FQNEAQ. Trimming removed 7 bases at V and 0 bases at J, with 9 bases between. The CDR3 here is CASKASLNTEAFF. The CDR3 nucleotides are TGTGCCAGCAAGGCCAGCCTGAACACTGAAGCTTTCTTT.

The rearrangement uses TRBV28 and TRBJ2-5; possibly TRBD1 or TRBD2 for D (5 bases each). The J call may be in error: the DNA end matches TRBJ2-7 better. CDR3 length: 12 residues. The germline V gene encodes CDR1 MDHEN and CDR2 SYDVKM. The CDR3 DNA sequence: TGTGCCACCGGGACGGGTTCCTACGAGCAGTACTTC. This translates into CATGTGSYEQYF.

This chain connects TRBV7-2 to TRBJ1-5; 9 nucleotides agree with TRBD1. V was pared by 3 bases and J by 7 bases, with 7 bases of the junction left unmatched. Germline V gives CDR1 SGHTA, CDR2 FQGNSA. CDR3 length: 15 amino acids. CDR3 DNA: TGTGCCAGCAGCTTCGGGACAGGGTACGGACAGCCCCAGCATTTT. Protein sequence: CASSFGTGYGQPQHF.